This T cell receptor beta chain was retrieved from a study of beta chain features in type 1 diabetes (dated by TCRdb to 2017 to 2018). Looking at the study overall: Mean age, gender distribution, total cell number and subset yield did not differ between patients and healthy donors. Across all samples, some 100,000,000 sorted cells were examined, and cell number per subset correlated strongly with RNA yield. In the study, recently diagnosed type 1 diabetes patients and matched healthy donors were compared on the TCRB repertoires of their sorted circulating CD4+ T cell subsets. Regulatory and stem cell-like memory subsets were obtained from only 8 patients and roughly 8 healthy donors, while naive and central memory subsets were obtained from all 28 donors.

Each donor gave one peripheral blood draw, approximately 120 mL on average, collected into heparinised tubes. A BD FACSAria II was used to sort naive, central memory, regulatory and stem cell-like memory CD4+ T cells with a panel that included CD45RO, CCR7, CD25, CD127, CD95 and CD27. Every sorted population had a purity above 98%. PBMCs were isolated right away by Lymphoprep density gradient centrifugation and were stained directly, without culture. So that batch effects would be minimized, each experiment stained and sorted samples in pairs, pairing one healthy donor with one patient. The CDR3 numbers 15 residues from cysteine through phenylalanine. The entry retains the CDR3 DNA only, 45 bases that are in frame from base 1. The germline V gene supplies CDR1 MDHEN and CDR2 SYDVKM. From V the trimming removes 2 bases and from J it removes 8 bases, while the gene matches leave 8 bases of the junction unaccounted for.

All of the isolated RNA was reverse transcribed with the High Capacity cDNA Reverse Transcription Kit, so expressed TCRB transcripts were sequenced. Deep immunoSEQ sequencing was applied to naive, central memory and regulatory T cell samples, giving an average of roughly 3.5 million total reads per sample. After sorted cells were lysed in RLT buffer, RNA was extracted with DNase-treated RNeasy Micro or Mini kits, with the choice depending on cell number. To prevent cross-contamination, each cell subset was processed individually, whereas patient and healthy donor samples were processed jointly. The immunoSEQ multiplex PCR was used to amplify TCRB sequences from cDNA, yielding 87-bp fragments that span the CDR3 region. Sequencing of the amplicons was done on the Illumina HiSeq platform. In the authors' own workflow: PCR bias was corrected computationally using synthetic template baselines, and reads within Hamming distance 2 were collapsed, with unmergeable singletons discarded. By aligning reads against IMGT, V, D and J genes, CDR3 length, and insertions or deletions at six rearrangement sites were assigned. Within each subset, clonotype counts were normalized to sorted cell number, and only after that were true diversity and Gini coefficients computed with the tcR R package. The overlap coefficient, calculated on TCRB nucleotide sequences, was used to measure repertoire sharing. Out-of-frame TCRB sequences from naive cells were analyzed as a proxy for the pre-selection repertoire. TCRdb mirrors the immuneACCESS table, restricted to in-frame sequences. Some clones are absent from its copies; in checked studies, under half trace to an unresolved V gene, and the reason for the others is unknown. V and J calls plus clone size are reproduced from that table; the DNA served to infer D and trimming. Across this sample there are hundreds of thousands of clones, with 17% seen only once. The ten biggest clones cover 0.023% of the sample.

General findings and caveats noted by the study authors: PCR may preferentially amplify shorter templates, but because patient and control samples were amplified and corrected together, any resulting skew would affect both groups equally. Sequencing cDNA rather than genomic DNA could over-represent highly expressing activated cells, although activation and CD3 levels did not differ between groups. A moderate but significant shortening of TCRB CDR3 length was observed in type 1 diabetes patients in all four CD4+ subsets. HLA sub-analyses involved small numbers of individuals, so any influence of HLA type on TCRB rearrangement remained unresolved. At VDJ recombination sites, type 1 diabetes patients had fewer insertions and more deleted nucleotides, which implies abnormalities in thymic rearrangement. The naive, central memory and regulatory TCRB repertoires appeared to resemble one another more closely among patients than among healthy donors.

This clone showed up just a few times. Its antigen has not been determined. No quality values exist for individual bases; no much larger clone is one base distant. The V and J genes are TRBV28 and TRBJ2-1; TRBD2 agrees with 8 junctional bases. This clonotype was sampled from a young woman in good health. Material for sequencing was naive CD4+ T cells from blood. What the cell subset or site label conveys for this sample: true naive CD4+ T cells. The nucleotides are TGTGCCAGCAGTTTACCAGCGGGAGAAAGTCATGAGCAGTTCTTC. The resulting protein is CASSLPAGESHEQFF.